Reported below is one TCR beta chain. Its cognate antigen is unknown. The sample comes from a study of cytomegalovirus exposure and HLA in healthy donors. Notes on the study in general: V segments that were indistinguishable, TRBV6-2 and TRBV6-3 among them, were omitted from analysis. Prior analysis indicated that the majority of TCR beta V segments exhibited productivity approximately 87% or approximately 30% of the time. TCR beta chains associated with HLA were, in a later analysis, more clonally expanded than equally common others.

CDR1 is MDHEN, CDR2 SYDVKM, per germline. Unmatched junction bases numbered 7, after V lost 2 bases and J lost 2 bases. The CDR3 runs 16 residues. In the PCR, 60 Vbeta and 13 Jbeta primers were used. Clones were read by immunoSEQ multiplex PCR, and TCRdb kept only the in-frame ones, dropping some. The sample holds some 180,000 clones, over 60% seen once. At collection, donors were nominally healthy, but unrecorded immune exposures were probable. The sequencing sample was made of PBMCs. The clonotype comes from a young man in good health and CMV-seronegative. The J gene is TRBJ2-3, the V gene TRBV28; the match to TRBD2 covers 7 bases. CDR3 bases: TGTGCCAGCAGTTTAGGGGGGGAAGGGCCCACAGATACGCAGTATTTT. As protein: CASSLGGEGPTDTQYF.